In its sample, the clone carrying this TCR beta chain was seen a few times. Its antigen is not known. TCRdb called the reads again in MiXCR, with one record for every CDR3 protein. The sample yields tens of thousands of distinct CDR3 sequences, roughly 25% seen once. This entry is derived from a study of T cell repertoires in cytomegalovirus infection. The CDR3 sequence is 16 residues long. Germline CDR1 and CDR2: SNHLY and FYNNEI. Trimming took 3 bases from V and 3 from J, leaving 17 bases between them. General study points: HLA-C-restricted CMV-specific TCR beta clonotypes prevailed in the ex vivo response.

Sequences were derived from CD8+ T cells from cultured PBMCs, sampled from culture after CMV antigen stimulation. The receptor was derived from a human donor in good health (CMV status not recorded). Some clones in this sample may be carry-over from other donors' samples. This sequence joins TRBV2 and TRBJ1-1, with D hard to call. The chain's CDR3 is CASSENGQPSDTEAFF. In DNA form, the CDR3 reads TGTGCCAGCAGTGAGAACGGGCAGCCTTCCGACACTGAAGCTTTCTTT.